This entry features one TCR beta chain sequence. The sample originates from a study of T cell responses to AZD1222 COVID-19 vaccine. Germline assignment: CDR1 KGHSH and CDR2 LQKENI. The germline V and J ends were trimmed by 4 bases and 6 bases, with 13 bases remaining between them. The CDR3 has 15 residues. TCRdb keeps only in-frame clones here, not all; method: immunoSEQ multiplex PCR. The profile shows about 130,000 clones, about nine tenths of them singletons. This receptor was taken from an adult in good health. The chain uses TRBV18 and TRBJ1-6; D gene unclear. The sample in question was peripheral blood, obtained on day 0 of AZD1222 vaccination. The CDR3 DNA reads TGTGCCAGCTCACGCAACACAAGCCCTAATTCACCCCTCCACTTT. This gives the protein CASSRNTSPNSPLHF.